These 24 T cell receptor beta chains share one sample of origin, sequenced in a study of cytomegalovirus exposure and HLA in healthy donors. Use of 60 Vbeta and 13 Jbeta primers characterized the PCR. TCRdb's copy holds only in-frame clones and misses some; the assay was immunoSEQ multiplex PCR. Of 150,000 to 200,000 clones in the sample, approximately 72% were seen once. The sample comprised PBMCs. Receptors originate from a human donor in good health.

The chain joins TRBV18 to TRBJ1-6; D is ambiguous. The CDR3 has 16 amino acids. Trimming removed 4 bases from V and 0 bases from J, with 10 bases in between. Germline lookup yields CDR1 KGHSH and CDR2 LQKENI. CDR3 DNA: TGTGCCAGCTCACGGGAGGGAAGCTCCTATAATTCACCCCTCCACTTT. It specifies CASSREGSSYNSPLHF.

The sample holds a few counts of this clone. The rearrangement links TRBV6-6 to TRBJ2-5; 7 nucleotides line up with TRBD1. Germline CDR1 and CDR2: MNHNY and SVGAGI (reference sequence). The CDR3 extends over 13 amino acids. V shed 5 bases, J shed 2 bases, and the junction held 2 bases outside the gene matches. The chain's CDR3 is CASSMGQQETQYF. DNA for the CDR3: TGTGCCAGCAGTATGGGACAGCAAGAGACCCAGTACTTC.

The V and J genes are TRBV25-1 and TRBJ1-2; no clear D gene. The CDR3 has 14 residues. Germline assignment: CDR1 MGHDK and CDR2 SYGVNS. V lost 8 bases and J lost 4, with 17 bases in between. In DNA form, the CDR3 reads TGTGCCAGCTACTACTCGGGGTCCCCCTATGGCTACACCTTC. Encoded protein: CASYYSGSPYGYTF.

This clone occurred once. The genes are TRBV5-1 and TRBJ1-1; D gene unclear. The CDR3 covers 15 residues. The V and J ends lost 4 bases and 1 base respectively, with 14 bases between them. The V gene's germline CDR1 is SGHRS and CDR2 YFSETQ. DNA of the CDR3: TGCGCCAGCAGCCAGGACCGACTACAGAACACTGAAGCTTTCTTT. Translating it yields CASSQDRLQNTEAFF.

The CDR3 sequence: CASSATGFDPEQYF. The DNA of the CDR3 is TGTGCCAGCAGTGCGACAGGGTTCGATCCCGAGCAGTACTTC. This rearrangement joins TRBV7-9 to TRBJ2-7, with TRBD1 identical over 7 bases. The CDR3 totals 14 residues. V was clipped by 6 bases and J by 6 bases; unmatched bases: 11. Germline V gene sequence: CDR1 SEHNR, CDR2 FQNEAQ (reference sequence).

The chain is built from TRBV7-9 and TRBJ1-4, with D perhaps TRBD1 (5 bases). This CDR3 comprises 15 residues. V dropped 5 bases and J dropped 3 bases, with 13 bases sitting between them. Germline assignment: CDR1 SEHNR and CDR2 FQNEAQ (reference sequence). Here the CDR3 reads CASSRVGVANEKLFF. Here the CDR3 DNA reads TGTGCCAGCAGCCGAGTAGGGGTGGCTAATGAAAAACTGTTTTTT.

The chain couples TRBV15 to TRBJ2-3, with 7 positions matching TRBD2. CDR3 length: 17 amino acids. CDR1 is LNHNV and CDR2 is YYDKDF in the germline V gene (reference sequence). Trimming took 3 bases from V and 3 from J; bases not matched to a gene: 12. The CDR3 DNA sequence: TGTGCCACCAGCAGGGGCCAAACTAGCGTTAGGACAGATACGCAGTATTTT. Its protein is CATSRGQTSVRTDTQYF.

The V and J genes are TRBV9 and TRBJ2-5; possibly TRBD1 for D (5 bases). The CDR3 covers 15 residues. Trimming shortened V by 0 bases and J by 5 bases, and 14 bases separated the two germline ends. Looked up from germline, CDR1 is SGDLS and CDR2 is YYNGEE. CDR3 sequence: CASSVVGHSLETQYF. DNA of the CDR3: TGTGCCAGCAGCGTAGTTGGACACTCGTTGGAGACCCAGTACTTC.

This clone was seen just once. V is TRBV29-1 and J is TRBJ1-3, with no clear D. Germline CDR1 is SQVTM and CDR2 is ANQGSEA. There are 13 residues in the CDR3. Trimming left V 7 bases short and J 0 bases short, with 10 bases between. The CDR3 region is CSAQASSGNTIYF. The CDR3 nucleotides are TGCAGCGCCCAGGCAAGCTCTGGAAACACCATATATTTT.

CDR3 residues: CAISETGGNSPLHF. The CDR3 nucleotides are TGTGCCATCAGTGAAACCGGGGGGAATTCACCCCTCCACTTT. The rearrangement links TRBV10-3 to TRBJ1-6; tentatively, D is TRBD1 (5 bases). The CDR3 extends over 14 amino acids. The germline gives CDR1 ENHRY, CDR2 SYGVKD. Trimming took off 3 bases at V and 7 bases at J, with 10 bases between the two ends.

The gene calls are TRBV7-2 and TRBJ2-6; TRBD1 matches 8 bases. This CDR3 is 16 amino acids long. In germline, CDR1 is SGHTA, CDR2 FQGNSA. Trimming cost V 5 bases and J 3 bases; bases outside gene matches: 6. The CDR3 spells CASSVQGARGANVLTF. The CDR3 nucleotides read TGTGCCAGCAGCGTTCAGGGGGCACGTGGGGCCAACGTCCTGACTTTC.

This chain links TRBV4-2 with TRBJ2-3; D perhaps matches TRBD1 (6 bases). CDR3 length: 15 residues. Per the germline V gene, CDR1 is LGHNA and CDR2 is YNFKEQ. V was cut by 1 base and J by 0 bases, with 8 bases left in between. The CDR3 DNA is TGTGCCAGCAGCCAAGTGACAGGTAGCACAGATACGCAGTATTTT. Translation gives CASSQVTGSTDTQYF.

This clone occurred once. The rearrangement joins TRBV5-5 to TRBJ1-4; 9 nucleotides align to TRBD1. Germline V lookup: CDR1 SGHKS, CDR2 YYEKEE (reference sequence). J lost 10 bases, V lost 0 bases, and 7 bases had no gene match. The CDR3 loop spans 15 amino acids. CDR3: CASSLGGGQGGKLFF. DNA for the CDR3: TGTGCCAGCAGCTTGGGAGGGGGACAGGGAGGAAAACTGTTTTTT.

This clone was counted a single time. This may arise from a read error, as a much more abundant clone is one base away. Other DNA sequences of this sample code for an identical CDR3. The CDR3 region is CASSQDPRDSAYEQYF. CDR3 in DNA: TGCGCCAGCAGCCAAGATCCGCGGGACAGTGCCTACGAGCAGTACTTC. The V gene is TRBV4-1, the J gene TRBJ2-5; maybe TRBD1 (7 bases). The DNA matches TRBJ2-7 better at its end, which makes the J call doubtful. The CDR3 sequence is 16 residues long. The V gene's germline CDR1 is MGHRA and CDR2 YSYEKL.

V is TRBV25-1 and J is TRBJ1-2; 11 nucleotides line up with TRBD1. With V trimmed by 1 base and J by 7 bases, 14 bases remained unmatched. Germline V gene sequence: CDR1 MGHDK, CDR2 SYGVNS. The CDR3 sequence is 18 residues long. CDR3 in DNA: TGTGCCAGCAGTGAATTTTGGACAGGGGGCTCGGGTACGGGTGGCTACACCTTC. This translates into CASSEFWTGGSGTGGYTF.

V gene TRBV7-3 combines with J gene TRBJ1-2; possible D gene TRBD1, 6 bases. The V gene's germline CDR1 is SGHTA and CDR2 FQGTGA. The CDR3 loop spans 14 amino acids. The ends were cut back, 5 bases at V and 4 bases at J, with 14 bases in the middle. CDR3 coding DNA: TGTGCCAGCAGCATAAACAAGGACAGCTATGGCTACACCTTC. Translating it yields CASSINKDSYGYTF.

The gene calls are TRBV18 and TRBJ2-3; unclear D gene. CDR3 length equals 14 residues. V shed 2 bases and J shed 4 bases, with 10 bases lying between them. Germline CDR1 and CDR2: KGHSH and LQKENI. The CDR3 DNA reads TGTGCCAGCTCACCAAACCTGGAGTCAGATACGCAGTATTTT. Protein product: CASSPNLESDTQYF.

This clone was observed a few times. The CDR3, as DNA: TGTGCCAGCAGTTTAGGACTAGCGGGCCAAAAGAAGCAGTACTTC. Translation: CASSLGLAGQKKQYF. The genes are TRBV6-5 and TRBJ2-7, with 11 bases identical to TRBD2. V gave up 4 bases and J gave up 8 bases; unmatched junction bases: 10. The CDR3 spans 15 residues. The germline CDR1 and CDR2 sequences are MNHEY and SVGAGI.

The rearrangement uses TRBV6-5 and TRBJ1-2; D perhaps matches TRBD1 (5 bases). The CDR3 runs 14 residues. V lost 5 bases and J lost 0, with 10 bases in between. Germline-derived CDR1 and CDR2 are MNHEY and SVGAGI. The CDR3 reads CASSPGGANYGYTF. Written as DNA, the CDR3 is TGTGCCAGCAGTCCGGGGGGTGCTAACTATGGCTACACCTTC.

J is TRBJ2-2 and V is TRBV5-1, with D unresolved. V gave up 1 base and J gave up 6 bases, with 7 bases separating them. Germline CDR1 is SGHRS and CDR2 is YFSETQ. The CDR3 is 13 residues long. The CDR3 protein is CASSLSVAGELFF. CDR3 coding DNA: TGCGCCAGCAGCTTGTCGGTAGCCGGGGAGCTGTTTTTT.

This clone was seen only a few times. This chain joins TRBV9 and TRBJ1-6, with D hard to call. Germline-derived CDR1 and CDR2 are SGDLS and YYNGEE. V was cut by 0 bases and J by 6 bases, with 16 bases left in between. This CDR3 region has 17 residues. CDR3 sequence: CASSVAAEGRVNSPLHF. CDR3 DNA sequence: TGTGCCAGCAGCGTAGCTGCTGAAGGGAGAGTTAATTCACCCCTCCACTTT.

The J gene is TRBJ2-7, the V gene TRBV7-3; 8 nucleotides align to TRBD2. The CDR3 spans 15 residues. Germline assignment: CDR1 SGHTA and CDR2 FQGTGA. The ends lost 2 bases at V and 5 bases at J; junction bases unmatched: 8. CDR3 in DNA: TGTGCCAGCAGCTTAGAGTCTAGCGGGCTGGACGAGCAGTACTTC. Protein: CASSLESSGLDEQYF.

The J gene is TRBJ2-7, the V gene TRBV27; D may be TRBD1 (6 bases). Trimming stripped 4 bases from V and 3 bases from J, with 19 bases between. CDR3 length: 16 residues. Germline CDR1 and CDR2: MNHEY and SMNVEV (reference sequence). Written as DNA, the CDR3 is TGTGCCAGCAGTTCACTGTTAGAACAGGGTCTCTACGAGCAGTACTTC. Protein product: CASSSLLEQGLYEQYF.

The genes are TRBV7-9 and TRBJ1-2; TRBD1 might be the D (5 bases). This CDR3 region has 14 residues. Trimming took 3 bases from V and 5 from J, leaving 13 bases between them. CDR1 and CDR2 (germline): SEHNR, FQNEAQ (reference sequence). The CDR3 DNA reads as TGTGCCAGCAGCTTTGGGGGGGAAGGATATGGCTACACCTTC. Translating it yields CASSFGGEGYGYTF.